These 23 T cell receptor beta chains were all obtained from the same sample, sequenced in a study of T cells in localized non-small cell lung cancer. Repertoires were generated with immunoSEQ multiplex PCR, while TCRdb's copy carries only in-frame clones and drops some. The sample carries 86,000 or so clones, 80% to 90% recorded once. The sample was peripheral blood, taken before any cancer treatment. The receptors were gathered from a man between 40 and 70 years old with stage I lung adenocarcinoma.

Here the CDR3 reads CAISKSREQFF. In DNA, the CDR3 is TGTGCCATCAGTAAATCAAGAGAGCAGTTCTTC. V gene TRBV10-3 combines with J gene TRBJ2-1; D is undetermined. This CDR3 is built from 11 residues. Trimming removed 5 bases from V and 10 bases from J, with 9 bases in between. Germline V lookup: CDR1 ENHRY, CDR2 SYGVKD.

This clone has a handful of counts. The rearrangement joins TRBV5-6 to TRBJ1-3, with a possible D match to TRBD1 (5 bases). The CDR3 runs to 17 residues. V gave up 3 bases and J gave up 0 bases, with 16 bases separating them. Germline V gene sequence: CDR1 SGHDT, CDR2 YYEEEE. The CDR3 reads CASSYRQYRSSGNTIYF. CDR3 coding DNA: TGTGCCAGCAGCTACCGACAGTACCGCAGCTCTGGAAACACCATATATTTT.

The chain has TRBV27 and TRBJ2-1; 7 bases map to TRBD1. Germline trimming cut 5 bases from V and 2 bases from J; bases unmatched to any gene: 3. Germline-derived CDR1 and CDR2 are MNHEY and SMNVEV (reference sequence). CDR3 length: 14 amino acids. The CDR3 sequence is CASSLGTAYNEQFF. The CDR3 DNA follows: TGTGCCAGCAGTCTAGGGACAGCCTACAATGAGCAGTTCTTC.

This chain joins TRBV6-5 and TRBJ2-7, with D tentatively TRBD2 (7 bases). This CDR3 region has 14 residues. Germline V CDR1 and CDR2: MNHEY, SVGAGI. V shed 0 bases and J shed 4 bases, with 10 bases lying between them. The CDR3 sequence: CASSYSRGAYEQYF. CDR3 sequence (DNA): TGTGCCAGCAGTTACTCCCGGGGGGCATACGAGCAGTACTTC.

The chain couples TRBV19 to TRBJ1-6; 7 bases align to TRBD1. The CDR3 sequence is 15 residues long. J was trimmed by 9 bases and V by 6 bases; bases with no gene match: 11. Germline assignment: CDR1 LNHDA and CDR2 SQIVND (reference sequence). CDR3 protein: CASSKPWDRSSPLHF. The CDR3 DNA sequence: TGTGCCAGTAGCAAACCCTGGGACAGAAGTTCACCCCTCCACTTT. The variable domain in full, completed from reference TRBV19 and TRBJ1-6, reads DGGITQSPKYLFRKEGQNVTLSCEQNLNHDAMYWYRQDPGQGLRLIYYSQIVNDFQKGDIAEGYSVSREKKESFPLTVTSAQKNPTAFYLCASSKPWDRSSPLHFGNGTRLTVT.

This chain connects TRBV7-2 to TRBJ2-3; 10 bases fit TRBD2. The CDR3 loop spans 16 amino acids. V trimming: 2 bases; J trimming: 6 bases; junction bases outside the gene matches: 8. Germline V gene data show CDR1 as SGHTA and CDR2 as FQGNSA. CDR3 coding DNA: TGTGCCAGCAGCTTACTCCTAGCGGGAGCTTCGGATACGCAGTATTTT. Translating gives CASSLLLAGASDTQYF.

The chain employs TRBV7-9 and TRBJ2-7, with 7 bases identical to TRBD1. The germline gives CDR1 SEHNR, CDR2 FQNEAQ (reference sequence). The V and J ends lost 6 bases and 2 bases, in that order; junction bases with no gene match: 10. CDR3 length equals 15 residues. CDR3 DNA sequence: TGTGCCAGCAGTTATACCTCCGGGACAGCCTACGAGCAGTACTTC. This gives the protein CASSYTSGTAYEQYF.

The rearrangement joins TRBV7-8 to TRBJ1-1; D is unclear. CDR1 and CDR2 from the germline V gene are SGHVS and FQNEAQ. V was clipped by 3 bases and J by 1 base, with 9 bases between them. The CDR3 is made up of 14 amino acids. The CDR3 bases are TGTGCCAGCAGCTTTCTTCGGGGGAACACTGAAGCTTTCTTT. Translation gives CASSFLRGNTEAFF.

This clone appeared a single time. The rearrangement links TRBV6-5 to TRBJ2-1; D remains ambiguous. The CDR3 loop spans 14 amino acids. V lost 6 bases to trimming and J lost 3 bases, with 12 bases between them. Germline loops: CDR1 MNHEY, CDR2 SVGAGI. DNA for the CDR3: TGTGCCAGCAGCCCCTTGGGGATCTACAATGAGCAGTTCTTC. Its protein is CASSPLGIYNEQFF.

This chain connects TRBV18 to TRBJ1-1, with D unresolved. CDR1 KGHSH and CDR2 LQKENI come from the germline V gene. The length of the CDR3 is 14 residues. Trimming stripped 4 bases from V and 0 bases from J, with 9 bases between. The CDR3 spells CASSQLGLNTEAFF. CDR3 DNA sequence: TGTGCCAGCTCACAGTTAGGATTGAACACTGAAGCTTTCTTT.

The chain links TRBV2 to TRBJ1-1, with D unclear. The CDR3 extends over 11 amino acids. Germline assignment: CDR1 SNHLY and CDR2 FYNNEI. Trimming took off 3 bases at V and 9 bases at J, with 8 bases between the two ends. Here the CDR3 DNA reads TGTGCCAGCAGTGACCGGCTTCAAGCTTTCTTT. Amino acids: CASSDRLQAFF. The complete variable domain, with remaining parts taken from reference TRBV2 and TRBJ1-1, reads EPEVTQTPSHQVTQMGQEVILRCVPISNHLYFYWYRQILGQKVEFLVSFYNNEISEKSEIFDDQFSVERPDGSNFTLKIRSTKLEDSAMYFCASSDRLQAFFGQGTRLTVV.

The V and J genes are TRBV7-2 and TRBJ1-6; D gene ambiguous. CDR1 SGHTA and CDR2 FQGNSA come from the germline V gene. V lost 5 bases and J 0 bases, leaving 11 bases between the germline ends. The CDR3 has 16 residues. CDR3 sequence: CASSKDGYSYNSPLHF. The CDR3 DNA sequence: TGTGCCAGCAGCAAGGACGGTTACTCCTATAATTCACCCCTCCACTTT.

The V gene is TRBV7-2, the J gene TRBJ2-7, with D possibly being TRBD2 (5 bases). This CDR3 is 12 amino acids long. Germline V gene lookup returns CDR1 SGHTA and CDR2 FQGNSA. With 4 bases removed from V and 2 bases from J, the gap between germline ends came to 6 bases. CDR3 in amino acids: CASSSGAYEQYF. DNA for the CDR3: TGTGCCAGCAGCTCCGGGGCCTACGAGCAGTACTTC. Supplemented by reference TRBV7-2 and TRBJ2-7, the full variable domain reads GAGVSQSPSNKVTEKGKDVELRCDPISGHTALYWYRQSLGQGLEFLIYFQGNSAPDKSGLPSDRFSAERTGGSVSTLTIQRTQQEDSAVYLCASSSGAYEQYFGPGTRLTVT.

This sequence joins TRBV5-1 and TRBJ1-4; no definite D call. The ends were cut back, 4 bases at V and 4 bases at J, with 11 bases in the middle. This CDR3 comprises 14 residues. The germline V gene encodes CDR1 SGHRS and CDR2 YFSETQ. This chain's CDR3 is CASSRGRVNEKLFF. The DNA of the CDR3 is TGCGCCAGCAGCCGTGGACGGGTTAATGAAAAACTGTTTTTT.

The chain combines TRBV19 with TRBJ2-1; 7 bases fit TRBD1. CDR1 is LNHDA and CDR2 is SQIVND in the germline V gene (reference sequence). The V segment lost 7 bases and the J segment 10 bases; nucleotides outside the gene matches: 13. The CDR3 is 14 amino acids. The CDR3 here is CASTERGRGLEQFF. The CDR3 DNA reads TGTGCCAGTACCGAAAGGGGTAGGGGGCTGGAGCAGTTCTTC.

This clone appeared many times. The V and J genes are TRBV2 and TRBJ2-2; 7 bases match TRBD2. The CDR3 loop spans 15 amino acids. Germline CDR1 reads SNHLY; CDR2 reads FYNNEI. With V trimmed by 11 bases and J by 4 bases, 13 bases remained unmatched. The chain's CDR3 is CAGGGDHRPTGELFF. The CDR3 DNA sequence: TGTGCCGGCGGGGGAGACCACAGACCCACCGGGGAGCTGTTTTTT.

The CDR3 protein is CASSDIGLAGKNIQYF. The CDR3 DNA reads as TGTGCCAGCAGTGATATAGGACTAGCGGGCAAAAACATTCAGTACTTC. V usage is TRBV25-1 and J usage is TRBJ2-4, with 11 bases matching TRBD2. The CDR3 contains 16 residues. The V gene end was trimmed by 3 bases and the J gene end by 3 bases; junction bases not matched to a gene: 4. CDR1 MGHDK and CDR2 SYGVNS come from the germline V gene.

The chain links TRBV7-9 to TRBJ1-5; no clear D. Germline CDR1 reads SEHNR; CDR2 reads FQNEAQ (reference sequence). The V and J ends lost 2 bases and 6 bases respectively, with 8 bases between them. The CDR3 covers 13 residues. The DNA for the CDR3 is TGTGCCAGCAGCTTATGGGATGGTCAGCCCCAGCATTTT. Protein sequence: CASSLWDGQPQHF.

The chain carries TRBV11-2 and TRBJ1-2; D might be TRBD1 (6 bases). V lost 5 bases, J lost 4 bases, and 20 bases lay in between. The germline V gene encodes CDR1 SGHAT and CDR2 FQNNGV. The CDR3 sequence is 16 residues long. CDR3 sequence (DNA): TGTGCCAGCAGCCGTACTAGGGGGGCGTCAGGCTATGGCTACACCTTC. Protein: CASSRTRGASGYGYTF.

This CDR3 is CASSSIPRDYGYTF. The CDR3 region has the DNA TGCGCCAGCAGCTCCATTCCGCGGGACTATGGCTACACCTTC. V and J are TRBV4-3 and TRBJ1-2, with D hard to call. The CDR3 extends over 14 amino acids. CDR1 and CDR2 (germline): LGHNA, YSLEER. The germline V and J ends were trimmed by 5 bases and 3 bases, with 13 bases remaining between them.

The V and J genes are TRBV9 and TRBJ2-3; D not resolved. Germline CDR1 and CDR2: SGDLS and YYNGEE. The CDR3 is 17 amino acids. Trimming stripped 3 bases from V and 5 bases from J, with 22 bases between. As DNA, the CDR3 is TGTGCCAGCAGCGGTAGTGGCCTAGACCCGATAGTAGATACGCAGTATTTT. Its protein product is CASSGSGLDPIVDTQYF.

The chain couples TRBV2 to TRBJ2-5; no firm D call. The germline gives CDR1 SNHLY, CDR2 FYNNEI. V shed 5 bases and J shed 0 bases, with 7 bases lying between them. This CDR3 spans 13 amino acids. The CDR3 DNA is TGTGCCAGCAGTAGACCGTACCAAGAGACCCAGTACTTC. Its protein is CASSRPYQETQYF.

This clone appeared a few times. The chain recombines TRBV13 with TRBJ1-1; no reliable D call. Germline assignment: CDR1 PRHDT and CDR2 FYEKMQ (reference sequence). V dropped 7 bases and J dropped 2 bases, with 14 bases sitting between them. The length of the CDR3 is 14 residues. CDR3 DNA sequence: TGTGCCAGCACCGGCGGAGGGCGCAACACTGAAGCTTTCTTT. Translated, it gives CASTGGGRNTEAFF.